This T cell receptor beta chain was documented in a study of cytomegalovirus exposure and HLA in healthy donors. Turning to this clone: Its cognate antigen is unknown.

The PCR had 60 Vbeta and 13 Jbeta primers. Here immunoSEQ multiplex PCR was the method, and the copy in TCRdb shows in-frame clones only, minus some. This table has about 160,000 clones, around 80% appearing once. Though probably carrying unrecorded immune exposures, donors were nominally healthy at sampling. Germline V CDR1 and CDR2: MNHEY, SVGAGI. The V end lost 1 base, the J end lost 5 bases, and 17 bases lay between the germline ends. The CDR3 has 16 residues. Study-level points and caveats: The likely origin of a cluster of highly shared sequence variants was a sequencing artifact. Several top significant clusters appeared, in a later analysis, to be linked to common viral pathogens.

The receptor was derived from a male donor in good health and CMV-seropositive. Sequences were obtained from PBMCs. The chain joins TRBV6-5 to TRBJ2-5, with D perhaps matching TRBD2 (7 bases). The CDR3 sequence: CASSYLRGGPRETQYF. The CDR3, as DNA: TGTGCCAGCAGTTACTTGCGCGGGGGCCCGAGGGAGACCCAGTACTTC.